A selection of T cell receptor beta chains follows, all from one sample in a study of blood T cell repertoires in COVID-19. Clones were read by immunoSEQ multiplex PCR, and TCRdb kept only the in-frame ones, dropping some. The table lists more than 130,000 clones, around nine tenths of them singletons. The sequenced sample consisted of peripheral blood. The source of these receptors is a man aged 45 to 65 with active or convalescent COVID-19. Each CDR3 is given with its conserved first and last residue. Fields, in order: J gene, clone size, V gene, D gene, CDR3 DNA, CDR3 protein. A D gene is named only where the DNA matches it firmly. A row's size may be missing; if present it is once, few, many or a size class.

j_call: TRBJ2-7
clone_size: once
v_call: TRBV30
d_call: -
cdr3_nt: TGTGCCTGGAGTGTTGGTGACATCTACGAGCAGTACTTC
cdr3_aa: CAWSVGDIYEQYF

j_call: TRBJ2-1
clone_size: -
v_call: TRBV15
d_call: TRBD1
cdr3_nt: TGTGCCACCAGCGGGGGATGGGGACAGGTCCTATACAATGAGCAGTTCTTC
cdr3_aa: CATSGGWGQVLYNEQFF

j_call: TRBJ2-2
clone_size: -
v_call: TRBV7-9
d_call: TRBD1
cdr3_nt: TGTGCCAGCAGTGGGCGACAGGGGGCTAGTGGGACCGGGGAGCTGTTTTTT
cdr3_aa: CASSGRQGASGTGELFF

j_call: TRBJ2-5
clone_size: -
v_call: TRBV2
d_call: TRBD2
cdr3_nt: TGTGCCAGCAGTCGGGGGCCGGCGGGAGGGTTCCAAGAGACCCAGTACTTC
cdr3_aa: CASSRGPAGGFQETQYF

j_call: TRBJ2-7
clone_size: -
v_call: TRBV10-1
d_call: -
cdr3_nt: TGCGCCAGCAGTGTCCAGCGGACCTACGAGCAGTACTTC
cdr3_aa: CASSVQRTYEQYF

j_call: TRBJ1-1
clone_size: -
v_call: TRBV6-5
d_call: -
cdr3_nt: TGTGCCAGCAGTATACAACCGAACACTGAAGCTTTCTTT
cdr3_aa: CASSIQPNTEAFF

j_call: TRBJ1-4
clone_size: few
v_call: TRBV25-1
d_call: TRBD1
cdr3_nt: TGTGCCAGCAGTGTCCATTCAAAGGGGGCACAGGAAAAACTGTTTTTT
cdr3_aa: CASSVHSKGAQEKLFF

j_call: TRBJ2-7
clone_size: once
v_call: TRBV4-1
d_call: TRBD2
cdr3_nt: TGCGCCAGCAGCCAAAACAGCGGGAGGGCGGAGCAGTACTTC
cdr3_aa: CASSQNSGRAEQYF

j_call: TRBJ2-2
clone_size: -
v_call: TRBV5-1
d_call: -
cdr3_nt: TGCGCCAGCAGCTTGGGGGCAGCGAACACCGGGGAGCTGTTTTTT
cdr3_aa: CASSLGAANTGELFF

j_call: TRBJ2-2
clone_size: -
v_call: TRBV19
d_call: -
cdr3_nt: TGTGCCAGTAGCGCGGGGCCCCCCGGGGAGCTGTTTTTT
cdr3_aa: CASSAGPPGELFF

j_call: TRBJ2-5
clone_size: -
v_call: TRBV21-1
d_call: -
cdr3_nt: TGTGCCAGCAGCAAAAATCCAGGGCGTCGCGAGGAGACCCAGTACTTC
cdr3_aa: CASSKNPGRREETQYF

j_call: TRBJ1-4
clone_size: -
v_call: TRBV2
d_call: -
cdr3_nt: TGTGCCAGCAGTGGAAAGGGGCCAAGGGAAAAACTGTTTTTT
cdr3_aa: CASSGKGPREKLFF

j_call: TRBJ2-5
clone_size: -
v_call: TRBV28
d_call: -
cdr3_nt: TGTGCCAGCAGTACCGGGGTGATCGAGACCCAGTACTTC
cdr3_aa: CASSTGVIETQYF

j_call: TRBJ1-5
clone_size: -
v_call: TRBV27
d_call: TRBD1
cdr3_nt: TGTGCCAGCAGTTCCCGGGACAGGGGGAATCAGCCCCAGCATTTT
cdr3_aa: CASSSRDRGNQPQHF

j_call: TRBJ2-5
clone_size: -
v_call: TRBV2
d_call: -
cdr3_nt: TGTGCCAGCAGTTCCCGACAGGGAGGAGAGACCCAGTACTTC
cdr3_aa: CASSSRQGGETQYF

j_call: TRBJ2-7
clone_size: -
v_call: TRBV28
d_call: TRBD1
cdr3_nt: TGTGCCAGCAGGAAGACAGGGGCCCCCCTCGAGCAGTACTTC
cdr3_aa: CASRKTGAPLEQYF

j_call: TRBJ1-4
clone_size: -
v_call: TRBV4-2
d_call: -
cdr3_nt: TGTGCCAGCAGCCGGGAGCGGGCATTTGGGTCAGTAAACGAAAAACTGTTTTTT
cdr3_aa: CASSRERAFGSVNEKLFF

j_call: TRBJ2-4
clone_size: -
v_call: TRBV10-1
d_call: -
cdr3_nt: TGCGCCAGGGAGATGGGGGGAGCCAAAAACATTCAGTACTTC
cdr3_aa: CAREMGGAKNIQYF

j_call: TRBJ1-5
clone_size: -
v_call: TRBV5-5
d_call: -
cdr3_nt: TGTGCCAGCAGCTTGGGCTGGGGGGATCAGCCCCAGCATTTT
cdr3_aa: CASSLGWGDQPQHF

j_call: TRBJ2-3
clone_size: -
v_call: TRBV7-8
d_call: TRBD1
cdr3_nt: TGTGCCAGCAGCTTAGTGGGACAGGGTGTGGAAGATACGCAGTATTTT
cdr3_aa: CASSLVGQGVEDTQYF

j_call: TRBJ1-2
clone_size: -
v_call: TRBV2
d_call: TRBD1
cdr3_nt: TGTGCCAGCAGTGAACAACAGGGGGCGGCCTATGGCTACACCTTC
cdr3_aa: CASSEQQGAAYGYTF

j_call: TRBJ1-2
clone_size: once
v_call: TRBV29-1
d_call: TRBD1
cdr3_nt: TGCAGCGTTGAAGGGACAAGCGGGACAGGGGGCTATGGCTACACCTTC
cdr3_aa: CSVEGTSGTGGYGYTF

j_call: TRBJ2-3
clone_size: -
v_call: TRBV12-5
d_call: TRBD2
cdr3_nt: TGTGCTAGTGGTTTTGGAGCGGGAGTTGGGTTTGGCACAGATACGCAGTATTTT
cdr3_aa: CASGFGAGVGFGTDTQYF

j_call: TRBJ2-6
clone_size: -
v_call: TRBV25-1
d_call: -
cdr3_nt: TGTGCCACCGCGAGACGGGGGTCTGGGGCCAACGTCCTGACTTTC
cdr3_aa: CATARRGSGANVLTF

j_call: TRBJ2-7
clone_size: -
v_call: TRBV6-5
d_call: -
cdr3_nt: TGTGCCAGCAATACAGGAAACGAGCAGTACTTC
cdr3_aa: CASNTGNEQYF

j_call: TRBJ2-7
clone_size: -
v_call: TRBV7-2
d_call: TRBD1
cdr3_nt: TGTGCCAGCAGCTTCTCCCCGGGACAGGGGGCCTACGAGCAGTACTTC
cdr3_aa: CASSFSPGQGAYEQYF

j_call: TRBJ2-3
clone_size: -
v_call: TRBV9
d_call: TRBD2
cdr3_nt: TGTGCCAGCAGCGTCGTAGCGGGAGGTACGCAGTATTTT
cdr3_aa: CASSVVAGGTQYF

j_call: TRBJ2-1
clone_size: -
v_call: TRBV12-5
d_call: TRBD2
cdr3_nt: TGTGCTAGTGGTTTTTCAGGACTAGCGGGGCCATACAATGAGCAGTTCTTC
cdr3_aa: CASGFSGLAGPYNEQFF

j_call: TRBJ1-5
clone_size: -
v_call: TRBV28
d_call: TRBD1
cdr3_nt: TGTGCCAGCACCTCACCCAGGGGGCGCGGCAATCAGCCCCAGCATTTT
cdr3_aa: CASTSPRGRGNQPQHF

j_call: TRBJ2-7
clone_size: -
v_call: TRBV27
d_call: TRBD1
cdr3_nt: TGTGCCAGCAGTTTAGAGACAGGGGGCGAGCAGTACTTC
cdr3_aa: CASSLETGGEQYF

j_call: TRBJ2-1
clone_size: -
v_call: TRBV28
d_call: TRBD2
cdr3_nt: TGTGCCAGCAGTTTTAGCGGGAGGGCTGACGAGCAGTTCTTC
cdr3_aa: CASSFSGRADEQFF

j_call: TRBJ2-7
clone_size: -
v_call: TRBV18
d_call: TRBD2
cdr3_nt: TGTGCCAGCTCACCAGCGGCAGGGAGGGAGAACGAGCAGTACTTC
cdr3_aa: CASSPAAGRENEQYF

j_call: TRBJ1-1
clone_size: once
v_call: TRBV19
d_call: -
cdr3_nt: TGTGCCAGTAGTGACAGAGTGAACACTGAAGCTTTCTTT
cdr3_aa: CASSDRVNTEAFF

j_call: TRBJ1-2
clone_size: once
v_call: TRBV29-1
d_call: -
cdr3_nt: TGCAGCGTTGAAGGGCAGGGTGAGGGCTACACCTTC
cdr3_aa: CSVEGQGEGYTF

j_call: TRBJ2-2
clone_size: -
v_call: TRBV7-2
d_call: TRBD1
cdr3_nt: TGTGCCAGCAGCTTAGTGGGACAGAATCCCACCGGGGAGCTGTTTTTT
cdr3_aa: CASSLVGQNPTGELFF

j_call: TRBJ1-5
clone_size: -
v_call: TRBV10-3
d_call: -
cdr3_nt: TGTGCCATCAGTTCCGGGGGGGATCAGCCCCAGCATTTT
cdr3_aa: CAISSGGDQPQHF

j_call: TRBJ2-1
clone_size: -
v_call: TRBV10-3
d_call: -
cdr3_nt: TGTGCCATCACTAAATCCCCCCTCAATGAGCAGTTCTTC
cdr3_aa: CAITKSPLNEQFF

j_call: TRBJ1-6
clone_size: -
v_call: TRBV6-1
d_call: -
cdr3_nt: TGTGCCAGCAGTGAACACGGGAATAATTCACCCCTCCACTTT
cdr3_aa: CASSEHGNNSPLHF

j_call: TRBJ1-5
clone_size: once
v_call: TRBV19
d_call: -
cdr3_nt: TGTGCCAGTAGTCCAGAAGGACAGTGGGGTCAGCCCCAGCATTTT
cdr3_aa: CASSPEGQWGQPQHF

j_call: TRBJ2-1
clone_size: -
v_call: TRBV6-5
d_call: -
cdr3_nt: TGTGCCAGCAGTACGAACAGTGTAGGCTCCCGGTTCTTC
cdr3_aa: CASSTNSVGSRFF

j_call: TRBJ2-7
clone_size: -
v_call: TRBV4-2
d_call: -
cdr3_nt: TGTGCCAGCAGCCTTCGACAGGAACAAGGATACGAGCAGTACTTC
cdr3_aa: CASSLRQEQGYEQYF

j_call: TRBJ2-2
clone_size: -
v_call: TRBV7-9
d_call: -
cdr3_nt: TGTGCCAGCAGCTTACTCAGTGGCACCGGGGAGCTGTTTTTT
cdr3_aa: CASSLLSGTGELFF

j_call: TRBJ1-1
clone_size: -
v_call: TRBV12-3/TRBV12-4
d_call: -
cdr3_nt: TGTGCCAGCAGTCCCCCCCGGAGGACTGAAGCTTTCTTT
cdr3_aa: CASSPPRRTEAFF

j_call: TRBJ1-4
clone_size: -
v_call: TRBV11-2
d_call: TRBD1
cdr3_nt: TGTGCCAGCAGCTTCGATGACAGGGGGAATGAAAAACTGTTTTTT
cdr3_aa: CASSFDDRGNEKLFF

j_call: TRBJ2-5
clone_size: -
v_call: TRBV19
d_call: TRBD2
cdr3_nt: TGTGCCAGTAGCAAACTAGCGGGAGGCACGACGGAGACCCAGTACTTC
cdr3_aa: CASSKLAGGTTETQYF

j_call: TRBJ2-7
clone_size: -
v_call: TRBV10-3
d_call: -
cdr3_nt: TGTGCCATCAGTGAGCCGCAGTTGTCCTACGAGCAGTACTTC
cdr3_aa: CAISEPQLSYEQYF

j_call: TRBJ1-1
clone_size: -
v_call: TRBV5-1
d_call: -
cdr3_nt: TGCGCCAGCAGCTTCGAGGTTCCGAACACTGAAGCTTTCTTT
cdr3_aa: CASSFEVPNTEAFF